This T cell receptor (beta chain) was sequenced for a study of blood T cells in healthy people across ages. Broader study findings: Observed TCR beta diversity per million T cells went down as age went up. This fall followed a roughly linear course with age. Donors of long life had a larger count of naive CD4+ cells and greater diversity than aged donors.

The sample holds many counts of this clonotype. What it recognizes is unknown. Donors each provided approximately 9.6 milliliters of peripheral blood. The authors extracted at least 5.5 micrograms of total RNA per sample. The authors ran a second PCR of about 6 to 11 cycles using a sample-barcoded 5' primer and a J-beta primer mix. A single record per CDR3 protein comes from TCRdb applying MiXCR to the 5' RACE reads. This table holds some 1.7 million distinct CDR3 sequences, roughly 28% found once. The germline CDR1 and CDR2 sequences are SGHVS and FQNEAQ. The CDR3 has 14 residues. V trimming: 2 bases; J trimming: 13 bases; junction bases outside the gene matches: 7.

The V call is TRBV7-8, the J call TRBJ2-1; 11 bases map to TRBD2. The TCR comes from a woman in her 30s in good health. The sample consisted of blood. CDR3: CASSLIAGGPGQFF. The CDR3 DNA reads TGTGCCAGCAGCTTAATAGCGGGAGGGCCGGGACAGTTCTTC.